This T cell receptor beta chain was sequenced during a study of shared T cell receptors in the human thymus. The table came from immunoSEQ multiplex PCR; TCRdb's copy has only in-frame clones and leaves some out. The top ten clones hold approximately 0.013% of a sample with 450,000 to 650,000 clones, about 80% of them seen once. The V end was cut by 6 bases, the J end by 2 bases, with 23 bases between. The CDR3 spans 17 residues. In germline, CDR1 is MDHEN, CDR2 SYDVKM. These data were also filed under a second study, of human thymus T cells. Per that paper: Across thymic and blood repertoires, the usage of V and J genes appeared to be biased.

The specimen sequenced was thymocytes. This chain joins TRBV28 and TRBJ2-7; maybe TRBD1 (6 bases). The sequence was obtained from a boy under three years old with a congenital heart defect. The CDR3: CASSPTPRDTVTYEQYF. The CDR3 region has the DNA TGTGCCAGCAGCCCAACCCCCCGGGACACCGTTACCTACGAGCAGTACTTC.